The 28 T cell receptor beta chains given below trace back to one sample, sequenced in a study of T cell repertoires in cytomegalovirus infection (dated by TCRdb to between 2018 and 2021). Sequencing was carried out with an Illumina HiSeq 1500. TCRdb handled the public reads itself, with Q25 trimming in fastp and clone calling in MiXCR, and kept productive beta chains. Rows with one shared CDR3 protein collapse into an entry with the most common genes and DNA. The sample table lists 200,000 or so distinct CDR3 sequences, 15% to 20% of them with a count of one. The top ten hold about 2.9% of the sample. The specimen was PBMCs. The receptor source for this set is a human donor in good health (CMV status not recorded). Some clones in this sample may be carry-over from other donors' samples.

This chain links TRBV9 with TRBJ2-1; 8 nucleotides align to TRBD1. Unmatched junction bases numbered 8, after V lost 0 bases and J lost 9 bases. CDR1 SGDLS and CDR2 YYNGEE come from the germline V gene. This CDR3 is built from 15 residues. CDR3 in DNA: TGTGCCAGCAGCGTAGGAGGACAGGGCGTCGTTGAGCAGTTCTTC. Protein product: CASSVGGQGVVEQFF.

This clonotype came up once. The chain couples TRBV5-1 to TRBJ1-2; 9 bases map to TRBD1. Per germline, CDR1 SGHRS and CDR2 YFSETQ. V shed 4 bases, J shed 7 bases, and the junction held 5 bases outside the gene matches. The CDR3 totals 13 residues. This CDR3 reads CASSVGQGGGYTF. As DNA, the CDR3 is TGCGCCAGCAGCGTGGGACAGGGTGGTGGCTACACCTTC.

This clonotype was detected only a few times. CDR3 coding DNA: TGTGCCAGCAGTTACAGTTGGGGGGTCGAAAGCTCCTACAATGAGCAGTTCTTC. As protein: CASSYSWGVESSYNEQFF. V gene TRBV6-1 combines with J gene TRBJ2-1; D may be TRBD2 (6 bases). The CDR3 runs 18 residues. Germline loops: CDR1 MNHNS, CDR2 SASEGT. V lost 5 bases, J lost 0 bases, and 20 bases lay in between.

This clonotype was seen more than once but under ten times. The V and J genes are TRBV12-3 or TRBV12-4 and TRBJ2-3; D is possibly TRBD1 (6 bases). V lost 2 bases and J lost 5, with 23 bases in between. CDR3 size: 18 residues. Here the CDR3 reads CASSLIGLAVFRGDTQYF. CDR3 nucleotides: TGTGCCAGCAGTTTAATCGGCCTAGCAGTATTCAGGGGAGATACGCAGTATTTT.

This clonotype was counted ten times or more. CDR3 protein: CASSIDFTRPNYGYTF. Written as DNA, the CDR3 is TGTGCCAGTAGTATAGATTTTACGCGCCCTAACTATGGCTACACCTTC. The chain employs TRBV19 and TRBJ1-2; D gene uncertain. Germline V gene data show CDR1 as LNHDA and CDR2 as SQIVND (reference sequence). V was clipped by 0 bases and J by 0 bases, with 11 bases between them. This CDR3 comprises 16 residues.

This chain links TRBV6-2 or TRBV6-3 with TRBJ2-7, with 9 bases lining up with TRBD2. The junction had 16 bases not matched to a gene; V was cut back by 0 bases and J by 7 bases. The CDR3 covers 18 residues. Per germline, CDR1 MNHEY and CDR2 SVGEGT. The CDR3 loop is CASSYSSGLAGVGWEQYF. CDR3 sequence (DNA): TGTGCCAGCAGTTACTCGTCTGGTTTAGCGGGAGTAGGATGGGAGCAGTACTTC.

This clonotype has just a few counts. The V gene is TRBV15, the J gene TRBJ2-2; D gene uncertain. Germline loops: CDR1 LNHNV, CDR2 YYDKDF (reference sequence). The CDR3 runs 15 residues. V dropped 1 base and J dropped 6 bases, with 12 bases sitting between them. The CDR3 DNA reads TGTGCCACCAGCAGAGTCCCCGGTATCGCCGGGGAGCTGTTTTTT. It encodes CATSRVPGIAGELFF. Using reference TRBV15 and TRBJ2-2 for the parts outside the CDR3, the full variable domain is DAMVIQNPRYQVTQFGKPVTLSCSQTLNHNVMYWYQQKSSQAPKLLFHYYDKDFNNEADTPDNFQSRRPNTSFCFLDIRSPGLGDTAMYLCATSRVPGIAGELFFGEGSRLTVL.

This clonotype has ten or more counts. The genes are TRBV4-1 and TRBJ2-7; a weak D match, TRBD1 (5 bases). This CDR3 spans 13 amino acids. Germline assignment: CDR1 MGHRA and CDR2 YSYEKL. The V gene lost 6 bases and the J gene lost 5 bases, with 14 bases spanning the gap. CDR3 loop: CASSQGLYHEQYF. The CDR3 nucleotides are TGCGCCAGCAGTCAGGGTCTTTACCACGAGCAGTACTTC.

This clonotype was observed many times. The gene calls are TRBV7-2 and TRBJ1-5; D perhaps matches TRBD1 (5 bases). V gave up 5 bases and J gave up 12 bases, with 14 bases separating them. Germline V CDR1 and CDR2: SGHTA, FQGNSA. There are 12 residues in the CDR3. The CDR3 DNA is TGTGCCAGCAGCCACCCGGGGGGTTTCCAGCATTTT. It specifies CASSHPGGFQHF.

The rearrangement uses TRBV28 and TRBJ1-1, with D perhaps matching TRBD1 (5 bases). V shed 7 bases and J shed 0 bases, with 15 bases lying between them. CDR1 MDHEN and CDR2 SYDVKM come from the germline V gene. The CDR3 spans 15 residues. The DNA for the CDR3 is TGTGCCAGCACCCCCTCGGGGCCGTTGAACACTGAAGCTTTCTTT. It translates to CASTPSGPLNTEAFF.

About this clonotype itself: A clone one base away is much larger, so this may be a read error. The V and J genes are TRBV10-3 and TRBJ1-1, with a possible D match to TRBD1 (5 bases). Trimming took off 4 bases at V and 0 bases at J, with 18 bases between the two ends. In germline, CDR1 is ENHRY, CDR2 SYGVKD. This CDR3 comprises 17 residues. The CDR3: CAISGGGRGILNTEAFF. In DNA, the CDR3 is TGTGCCATCAGTGGGGGGGGACGGGGCATTCTGAACACTGAAGCTTTCTTT.

V usage is TRBV10-2 and J usage is TRBJ1-2, with 7 nucleotides matching TRBD1. The CDR3 is 14 amino acids. J gave up 8 bases and V 7 bases, and 13 bases lay outside the gene matches. The germline CDR1 and CDR2 sequences are WSHSY and SAAADI. CDR3 loop: CASKAGRQGHGYTF. The CDR3 nucleotides are TGCGCCAGCAAAGCGGGACGACAGGGCCACGGCTACACCTTC.

This clonotype is a singleton in its sample. The rearrangement uses TRBV27 and TRBJ1-2; tentatively, D is TRBD1 (5 bases). Trimming left V 6 bases short and J 7 bases short, with 12 bases between. The CDR3 is made up of 12 amino acids. CDR1 and CDR2 from the germline V gene are MNHEY and SMNVEV (reference sequence). In DNA, the CDR3 is TGTGCCAGCAGGCTGCTGGGGGGTGGCTACACCTTC. It is translated as CASRLLGGGYTF.

The chain carries TRBV20-1 and TRBJ2-7; the D is unclear. V shed 0 bases and J shed 0 bases, with 9 bases lying between them. The CDR3 loop spans 14 amino acids. Germline V gives CDR1 DFQATT, CDR2 SNEGSKA (reference sequence). Here the CDR3 reads CSARDTGNSYEQYF. CDR3 bases: TGCAGTGCTAGAGATACGGGTAACTCCTACGAGCAGTACTTC.

V usage is TRBV29-1 and J usage is TRBJ2-1; weak D call: TRBD2 (5 bases). V lost 6 bases, J lost 3 bases, and 9 bases lay in between. In germline, CDR1 is SQVTM, CDR2 ANQGSEA. The CDR3 totals 12 residues. The CDR3 sequence is CSVEDFYNEQFF. CDR3 coding DNA: TGCAGCGTGGAGGACTTCTACAATGAGCAGTTCTTC.

This clonotype was seen more than once but under ten times. The chain is built from TRBV5-6 and TRBJ1-2; the D gene is possibly TRBD1 (5 bases). V was cut by 4 bases and J by 8 bases, with 15 bases left in between. Per germline, CDR1 SGHDT and CDR2 YYEEEE. The CDR3 runs 13 residues. The CDR3 DNA is TGTGCCAGCAGCCCGGGACTTAATACCGGCTACACCTTC. Translation: CASSPGLNTGYTF.

This clonotype was counted only a few times. The chain employs TRBV20-1 and TRBJ2-1; 8 positions agree with TRBD2. Germline V CDR1 and CDR2: DFQATT, SNEGSKA (reference sequence). Trimming at V came to 3 bases and at J to 4 bases, leaving 8 bases not matched to a gene. This CDR3 spans 15 amino acids. CDR3 region: CSARPQREWYNEQFF. The CDR3 DNA is TGCAGTGCTAGGCCTCAGCGGGAGTGGTACAATGAGCAGTTCTTC.

This clonotype has only a few counts. The chain combines TRBV6-2 or TRBV6-3 with TRBJ1-5; D unresolved. CDR3 length: 14 amino acids. V was cut by 4 bases and J by 3 bases, with 10 bases left in between. Germline V gene sequence: CDR1 MNHEY, CDR2 SVGEGT. This CDR3 reads CASSLGFSNQPQHF. The CDR3, as DNA: TGTGCCAGCAGTTTGGGGTTTTCCAATCAGCCCCAGCATTTT.

The chain has TRBV5-5 and TRBJ1-2, with 9 nucleotides matching TRBD1. V was clipped by 4 bases and J by 12 bases; unmatched bases: 13. The germline V gene encodes CDR1 SGHKS and CDR2 YYEKEE (reference sequence). The CDR3 consists of 14 residues. The CDR3 nucleotides read TGTGCCAGCAGCCCCCCAGGGGGGACAGGGTCAAACACCTTC. Amino acid sequence: CASSPPGGTGSNTF.

V is TRBV5-1 and J is TRBJ2-1; D unresolved. From germline, CDR1 is SGHRS and CDR2 YFSETQ. This CDR3 contains 14 residues. Trimming left V 0 bases short and J 4 bases short, with 8 bases between. As DNA, the CDR3 is TGCGCCAGCAGCTTGGAGACTTTTTACAATGAGCAGTTCTTC. Translating it yields CASSLETFYNEQFF.

This clonotype showed up just a few times. This chain uses TRBV12-3 or TRBV12-4 with TRBJ1-1; weak D call: TRBD1 (5 bases). This CDR3 has 15 amino acids. Trimming took 5 bases from V and 0 from J, leaving 13 bases between them. This CDR3 reads CASSPRTSLNTEAFF. DNA for the CDR3: TGTGCCAGCAGTCCCCGGACAAGCTTGAACACTGAAGCTTTCTTT.

J is TRBJ1-1 and V is TRBV5-1; D possibly corresponds to TRBD1 (5 bases). Trimming removed 0 bases at V and 0 bases at J, with 9 bases between. The CDR3 is 15 residues long. CDR1 and CDR2 from the germline V gene are SGHRS and YFSETQ. CDR3 DNA: TGCGCCAGCAGCTTGGCCGCGGACATGAACACTGAAGCTTTCTTT. Translation: CASSLAADMNTEAFF.

The chain employs TRBV10-2 and TRBJ1-5, with D perhaps matching TRBD1 (6 bases). V lost 8 bases to trimming and J lost 0 bases, with 8 bases between them. Germline V lookup: CDR1 WSHSY, CDR2 SAAADI. The CDR3 sequence is 13 residues long. Here the CDR3 DNA reads TGCGCCAGCGGGGACAATAGCAATCAGCCCCAGCATTTT. This gives the protein CASGDNSNQPQHF.

This clonotype was seen only once. The rearrangement joins TRBV28 to TRBJ2-1, with a tentative D call TRBD2 (7 bases). Trimming took off 5 bases at V and 2 bases at J, with 16 bases between the two ends. This CDR3 comprises 16 residues. Germline V CDR1 and CDR2: MDHEN, SYDVKM. This CDR3 reads CASSPWGEGAYNEQFF. Written as DNA, the CDR3 is TGTGCCAGCAGTCCCTGGGGGGAGGGGGCCTACAATGAGCAGTTCTTC. The full variable domain, its missing parts supplied by reference TRBV28 and TRBJ2-1, is DVKVTQSSRYLVKRTGEKVFLECVQDMDHENMFWYRQDPGLGLRLIYFSYDVKMKEKGDIPEGYSVSREKKERFSLILESASTNQTSMYLCASSPWGEGAYNEQFFGPGTRLTVL.

The chain joins TRBV20-1 to TRBJ2-5, with 7 bases that match TRBD1. Per the germline V gene, CDR1 is DFQATT and CDR2 is SNEGSKA (reference sequence). This CDR3 is 14 amino acids long. Germline trimming cut 5 bases from V and 3 bases from J; bases unmatched to any gene: 9. The CDR3 here is CSARSTGVKETQYF. DNA for the CDR3: TGCAGTGCTCGAAGCACAGGGGTAAAAGAGACCCAGTACTTC.

This chain uses TRBV6-4 with TRBJ2-1; D is unresolved. Looked up from germline, CDR1 is MRHNA and CDR2 is SNTAGT. Trimming took off 7 bases at V and 0 bases at J, with 10 bases between the two ends. CDR3 length: 14 residues. The chain's CDR3 is CASIGSSSYNEQFF. For the CDR3, the DNA is TGTGCCAGCATTGGTAGTTCCTCCTACAATGAGCAGTTCTTC.

This chain connects TRBV28 to TRBJ2-7, with D possibly being TRBD1 (5 bases). Germline assignment: CDR1 MDHEN and CDR2 SYDVKM. Trimming took 5 bases from V and 2 from J, leaving 10 bases between them. This CDR3 is 13 amino acids long. CDR3: CASSLTAPYEQYF. The CDR3 region has the DNA TGTGCCAGCAGTCTGACAGCACCCTACGAGCAGTACTTC.

V gene TRBV7-9 combines with J gene TRBJ2-7; TRBD2 agrees at 11 bases. Germline V gene lookup returns CDR1 SEHNR and CDR2 FQNEAQ (reference sequence). The CDR3 is made up of 15 amino acids. V dropped 4 bases and J dropped 2; count of bases not matched to a gene: 4. CDR3 protein: CASSYLLAGAYEQYF. The CDR3 coding sequence is TGTGCCAGCAGCTATCTACTAGCGGGGGCCTACGAGCAGTACTTC.